This T cell receptor beta chain was documented in a study of regulatory T cells in long-lasting Graves disease. Study context: Persistent cases were those of Graves' disease that involved over 5 years of antithyroid drugs with positive TSH receptor antibodies. General study results and limits: TRBV28, TRBJ1-2 and TRBJ2-5 emerged as the favored segments in persistent disease.

Time point given: persistent/refractory GD, antithyroid drugs over 5 years with positive TRAb. The TCR library was prepared using RNA isolated from PBMCs. Arm-PCR of CDR3 regions and iRepertoire HTBI primers were used to build TCR beta libraries. TCRdb independently ran MiXCR on the multiplex PCR reads; one entry per CDR3 protein. The sample shows around 400,000 distinct CDR3 sequences, around 20% of them seen only once. Between the trimmed V and J ends, which lost 3 bases and 1 base, there was a span of 4 bases. Looked up from germline, CDR1 is ENHRY and CDR2 is SYGVKD. The CDR3 has 13 residues. For this clonotype: The antigen remains undetermined.

This specimen was peripheral blood mononuclear cells (PBMCs), taken when the disease was refractory, from a patient treated with antithyroid drugs. The gene calls are TRBV10-3 and TRBJ1-3; D is unclear. The sequence was collected from a female donor with Graves disease. The CDR3, as DNA: TGTGCCATCAGTGAAGTGTCTGGAAACACCATATATTTT. It is translated as CAISEVSGNTIYF.